What follows are 25 T cell receptor beta chains derived from one specimen sequenced in a study of cytomegalovirus exposure and HLA in healthy donors. A multiplex PCR was run with 60 Vbeta primers and 13 Jbeta primers. The repertoire was sequenced with immunoSEQ multiplex PCR; TCRdb's copy has only in-frame clones and lacks some. Altogether some 160,000 clones are present, 60% to 80% being singletons, with the ten largest covering under 1.5%. Sequencing input: PBMCs. The origin of the receptors is a male donor in good health and CMV-seronegative.

The chain uses TRBV7-9 and TRBJ1-2; D possibly corresponds to TRBD1 (5 bases). The V end was cut by 2 bases, the J end by 3 bases, with 7 bases between. Germline V CDR1 and CDR2: SEHNR, FQNEAQ (reference sequence). The CDR3 runs 13 residues. The CDR3 DNA reads as TGTGCCAGCAGCTTACAGGGTGACTATGGCTACACCTTC. This codes for CASSLQGDYGYTF.

This sequence joins TRBV7-9 and TRBJ2-1; tentatively, D is TRBD1 (6 bases). The germline V gene encodes CDR1 SEHNR and CDR2 FQNEAQ (reference sequence). CDR3 length: 14 residues. V was trimmed by 0 bases and J by 4 bases, leaving 7 bases between them. The CDR3, as DNA: TGTGCCAGCAGCTTAGCGGGACAATACAATGAGCAGTTCTTC. It yields the protein CASSLAGQYNEQFF.

The chain uses TRBV4-3 and TRBJ1-3; 9 nucleotides align to TRBD1. CDR3 length: 16 amino acids. The ends lost 0 bases at V and 2 bases at J; junction bases unmatched: 2. CDR1 LGHNA and CDR2 YSLEER come from the germline V gene. The CDR3 loop reads CASSQEGDRAGNTIYF. In nucleotides, the CDR3 is TGCGCCAGCAGCCAAGAGGGGGACAGGGCTGGAAACACCATATATTTT.

The sample holds a few counts of this clone. The genes are TRBV11-3 and TRBJ2-1; 8 nucleotides line up with TRBD2. With V trimmed by 3 bases and J by 13 bases, 5 bases remained unmatched. The germline CDR1 and CDR2 sequences are SGHNT and YENEEA. The CDR3 sequence is 12 residues long. The CDR3 DNA reads TGTGCCAGCAGCTTGGCTAGCGGGCGTCAGTTCTTC. Its translation: CASSLASGRQFF.

The sample holds a few counts of this clone. CDR3 DNA: TGTGCCAGCAGCTTGTCTCCGGGACTTCCTTCCGGGGAGCTGTTTTTT. This sequence encodes CASSLSPGLPSGELFF. The genes are TRBV5-4 and TRBJ2-2; a weak D match, TRBD2 (6 bases). CDR1 is SGHNT and CDR2 is YYREEE in the germline V gene (reference sequence). The CDR3 is 16 amino acids. V gave up 1 base and J gave up 6 bases, with 16 bases separating them.

The table lists this clone with a few counts. The chain joins TRBV6-4 to TRBJ2-2, with TRBD1 matching over 9 bases. Unmatched junction bases numbered 5, after V lost 0 bases and J lost 6 bases. Germline V gives CDR1 MRHNA, CDR2 SNTAGT. The CDR3 runs 16 residues. The CDR3 here is CASSDSGQGKSGELFF. The CDR3, as DNA: TGTGCCAGCAGTGACTCAGGACAGGGGAAATCCGGGGAGCTGTTTTTT.

For the CDR3, the DNA is TGTGCCAGCAGCAACCCGGACAGGAATCACGAGCAGTACTTC. It codes for CASSNPDRNHEQYF. V and J are TRBV28 and TRBJ2-7, with 7 bases that match TRBD1. The CDR3 contains 14 residues. V was clipped by 6 bases and J by 5 bases; unmatched bases: 10. Looked up from germline, CDR1 is MDHEN and CDR2 is SYDVKM.

This clone was counted a few times. The genes are TRBV18 and TRBJ1-3, with 8 nucleotides matching TRBD1. The V and J ends lost 4 bases and 2 bases, in that order; junction bases with no gene match: 1. Germline V gene lookup returns CDR1 KGHSH and CDR2 LQKENI. The CDR3 spans 14 residues. CDR3 sequence: CASSRTGTGNTIYF. The CDR3 bases are TGTGCCAGCTCACGGACAGGGACTGGAAACACCATATATTTT.

The rearrangement links TRBV9 to TRBJ1-5; D is ambiguous. CDR3 length equals 15 residues. Germline CDR1 SGDLS, CDR2 YYNGEE. V gave up 0 bases and J gave up 0 bases, with 7 bases separating them. Written as DNA, the CDR3 is TGTGCCAGCAGCGTAGACGGGGTTAGCAATCAGCCCCAGCATTTT. Amino acids: CASSVDGVSNQPQHF.

A few counts support this clone. The rearrangement joins TRBV7-3 to TRBJ2-2; no clear D. Trimming stripped 2 bases from V and 4 bases from J, with 8 bases between. The CDR3 runs 14 residues. Germline V lookup: CDR1 SGHTA, CDR2 FQGTGA. The CDR3, as DNA: TGTGCCAGCAGCTTAGGCAGTTCCACCGGGGAGCTGTTTTTT. Encoded protein: CASSLGSSTGELFF.

The genes are TRBV6-6 and TRBJ1-1; D is perhaps TRBD1 (5 bases). The CDR3 is 15 amino acids. Between the trimmed V and J ends, which lost 0 bases and 5 bases, there was a span of 13 bases. Germline values: CDR1 MNHNY, CDR2 SVGAGI (reference sequence). The CDR3 here is CASSYSPGQGTEAFF. For the CDR3, the DNA is TGTGCCAGCAGTTACTCTCCAGGGCAAGGGACTGAAGCTTTCTTT.

The chain carries TRBV5-4 and TRBJ2-2; a weak D match, TRBD1 (6 bases). The CDR3 covers 17 residues. Germline V gives CDR1 SGHNT, CDR2 YYREEE (reference sequence). Trimming shortened V by 4 bases and J by 3 bases, and 19 bases separated the two germline ends. The CDR3 DNA sequence: TGTGCCAGCAGCCCACAACAGGGAGAGGTTGACACCGGGGAGCTGTTTTTT. Residues: CASSPQQGEVDTGELFF.

V is TRBV7-9 and J is TRBJ1-2; D is perhaps TRBD1 (5 bases). Germline V gives CDR1 SEHNR, CDR2 FQNEAQ (reference sequence). V was clipped by 5 bases and J by 4 bases, with 11 bases between them. The CDR3 length is 13 residues. In nucleotides, the CDR3 is TGTGCCAGCAGCCCGGGGGGGTTCTATGGCTACACCTTC. Translation gives CASSPGGFYGYTF. The full variable domain, in which reference TRBV7-9 and TRBJ1-2 provide the parts outside the CDR3, is DTGVSQNPRHKITKRGQNVTFRCDPISEHNRLYWYRQTLGQGPEFLTYFQNEAQLEKSRLLSDRFSAERPKGSFSTLEIQRTEQGDSAMYLCASSPGGFYGYTFGSGTRLTVV.

The CDR3 sequence: CAWTTGLVAFF. In DNA, the CDR3 is TGTGCCTGGACCACAGGTCTGGTGGCTTTCTTT. This chain links TRBV30 with TRBJ1-1; maybe TRBD1 (5 bases). The germline V and J ends were trimmed by 4 bases and 11 bases, with 14 bases remaining between them. The CDR3 covers 11 residues. CDR1 is GTSNPN, CDR2 SVGIG, per germline (reference sequence).

As DNA, the CDR3 is TGTGCCAGTCGCCGGGACAGTAACACCGGGGAGCTGTTTTTT. Its protein product is CASRRDSNTGELFF. The rearrangement joins TRBV19 to TRBJ2-2, with 7 nucleotides matching TRBD1. CDR3 size: 14 residues. Germline V lookup: CDR1 LNHDA, CDR2 SQIVND (reference sequence). Trimming cost V 8 bases and J 2 bases; bases outside gene matches: 5.

Here the CDR3 reads CASSPPGHQNTGELFF. The CDR3 DNA follows: TGTGCCAGCAGCCCCCCGGGACACCAGAACACCGGGGAGCTGTTTTTT. The chain couples TRBV9 to TRBJ2-2; tentative D call: TRBD1 (6 bases). Looked up from germline, CDR1 is SGDLS and CDR2 is YYNGEE. V dropped 4 bases and J dropped 1 base, with 14 bases sitting between them. The CDR3 length is 16 residues.

CDR3 nucleotides: TGTGCCACCCTGGGACAGCGGGAGGGGGGCATTCAGTACTTC. This translates into CATLGQREGGIQYF. The chain couples TRBV6-5 to TRBJ2-4; 10 bases are shared with TRBD2. This CDR3 has 14 residues. Germline V gene lookup returns CDR1 MNHEY and CDR2 SVGAGI. With 10 bases clipped from V and 9 bases from J, the junction kept 12 bases outside the gene matches.

This clone was detected once. The chain recombines TRBV19 with TRBJ2-1; 10 nucleotides line up with TRBD2. CDR1 and CDR2 (germline): LNHDA, SQIVND (reference sequence). V was pared by 4 bases and J by 10 bases, with 13 bases of the junction left unmatched. This CDR3 contains 16 residues. For the CDR3, the DNA is TGTGCCAGTAGTACCCCGAGCGGGGGGGCCGCGAGGGAGCAGTTCTTC. Its protein is CASSTPSGGAAREQFF.

DNA of the CDR3: TGTGCCAGCAGACCTGGACTAGCGGGTCCCATCTACGAGCAGTACTTC. It specifies CASRPGLAGPIYEQYF. The chain combines TRBV27 with TRBJ2-7; 11 bases match TRBD2. Germline assignment: CDR1 MNHEY and CDR2 SMNVEV (reference sequence). This CDR3 is built from 16 residues. Germline trimming cut 6 bases from V and 3 bases from J; bases unmatched to any gene: 10.

This chain's CDR3 is CASSWIAASSYNEQFF. The CDR3 coding sequence is TGTGCCAGCAGTTGGATAGCGGCGAGCTCCTACAATGAGCAGTTCTTC. The genes are TRBV28 and TRBJ2-1, with TRBD2 as a possible D gene (6 bases). CDR3 length: 16 residues. Trimming took 4 bases from V and 0 from J, leaving 13 bases between them. The germline V gene encodes CDR1 MDHEN and CDR2 SYDVKM.

V is TRBV9 and J is TRBJ1-1; the D gene is possibly TRBD1 (6 bases). The germline V and J ends were trimmed by 4 bases and 3 bases, with 10 bases remaining between them. CDR3 length: 13 residues. Germline assignment: CDR1 SGDLS and CDR2 YYNGEE. DNA of the CDR3: TGTGCCAGCAGCACAGGGAGGGACACTGAAGCTTTCTTT. The encoded protein is CASSTGRDTEAFF.

Details on this clone: At one end the junction does not follow the germline gene, possibly because of a read error. The chain uses TRBV7-9 and TRBJ1-5, with D perhaps matching TRBD1 (6 bases). Per the germline V gene, CDR1 is SEHNR and CDR2 is FQNEAQ (reference sequence). The CDR3 spans 14 residues. CDR3: CSSSLGGRDQPQHF. The CDR3 DNA reads as TGTTCCAGCAGCTTAGGGGGGCGGGATCAGCCCCAGCATTTT.

This clone turned up a few times. This chain links TRBV2 with TRBJ2-1, with 8 bases matching TRBD2. The CDR3 loop spans 15 amino acids. Germline V gene data show CDR1 as SNHLY and CDR2 as FYNNEI. The V segment lost 3 bases and the J segment 2 bases; nucleotides outside the gene matches: 3. In DNA, the CDR3 is TGTGCCAGCAGTGAGGGCGGGAGGCCCTACAATGAGCAGTTCTTC. Translating gives CASSEGGRPYNEQFF.

V usage is TRBV6-6 and J usage is TRBJ2-3; possible D gene TRBD2, 5 bases. Germline CDR1 reads MNHNY; CDR2 reads SVGAGI (reference sequence). This CDR3 spans 14 amino acids. Trimming stripped 7 bases from V and 0 bases from J, with 11 bases between. CDR3 coding DNA: TGTGCCAGCATCGAAGTAGCGAGCACAGATACGCAGTATTTT. This encodes CASIEVASTDTQYF.

A word on this clone: The junction shows a germline mismatch at one end, possibly a read error. The gene calls are TRBV10-3 and TRBJ2-3; TRBD2 matches at 9 bases. In germline, CDR1 is ENHRY, CDR2 SYGVKD. The CDR3 extends over 17 amino acids. The CDR3 coding sequence is TGTGCCATCAGCCTTGGACTAGCGAGATCGGGCACCGATACGCAGTATTTT. Residues: CAISLGLARSGTDTQYF.